The 32 T cell receptor beta chains below come from one sample, sequenced in a study of Ad26.COV2.S vaccination and SARS-CoV-2 variants. The assay was immunoSEQ multiplex PCR, and TCRdb's table has in-frame clones only and misses some. The sample holds about 390,000 clones; more than 85% are singletons and the top ten take 3.5%. Specified treatment: some 20 received Ad26.COV2.S at low or high dose, single or two shots; about 5 received placebo; per-sample allocation not given. At day 63 after the first vaccine or placebo injection, samples were drawn. This sample comprised peripheral blood, obtained in a trial of Ad26.COV2.S vaccine versus placebo. Every receptor here comes from a person aged 18-65 years who received the Ad26.COV2.S COVID-19 vaccine or a placebo.

The chain has TRBV30 and TRBJ1-1; D is ambiguous. This CDR3 contains 15 residues. Germline CDR1 and CDR2: GTSNPN and SVGIG (reference sequence). The V gene lost 2 bases and the J gene lost 0 bases, with 13 bases spanning the gap. DNA for the CDR3: TGTGCCTGGAGTTCAACTTTGTACGTGAACACTGAAGCTTTCTTT. This translates into CAWSSTLYVNTEAFF.

The chain links TRBV9 to TRBJ2-1; 10 nucleotides line up with TRBD2. The CDR3 runs 16 residues. V was pared by 0 bases and J by 4 bases, with 4 bases of the junction left unmatched. Germline V gene lookup returns CDR1 SGDLS and CDR2 YYNGEE. The CDR3 DNA reads as TGTGCCAGCAGCGTAGTTCCTAGCGGGGGTTACAATGAGCAGTTCTTC. Translated: CASSVVPSGGYNEQFF.

The rearrangement joins TRBV2 to TRBJ2-2; D ambiguous. The CDR3 sequence is 12 residues long. V was pared by 4 bases and J by 4 bases, with 4 bases between. Germline-derived CDR1 and CDR2 are SNHLY and FYNNEI. CDR3 nucleotide sequence: TGTGCCAGCAGTGGGGGCACCGGGGAGCTGTTTTTT. Protein: CASSGGTGELFF.

The chain links TRBV7-9 to TRBJ2-5, with D perhaps matching TRBD1 (7 bases). Deletions cut 5 bases from V and 5 bases from J, with 18 bases between. Germline V gene data show CDR1 as SEHNR and CDR2 as FQNEAQ (reference sequence). This CDR3 spans 15 amino acids. CDR3 sequence reads: CASSRGTVSLETQYF. The DNA of the CDR3 is TGTGCCAGCAGCCGGGGGACAGTCTCCCTTGAGACCCAGTACTTC. The full variable domain, completed using reference TRBV7-9 and TRBJ2-5, is DTGVSQNPRHKITKRGQNVTFRCDPISEHNRLYWYRQTLGQGPEFLTYFQNEAQLEKSRLLSDRFSAERPKGSFSTLEIQRTEQGDSAMYLCASSRGTVSLETQYFGPGTRLLVL.

The chain employs TRBV11-2 and TRBJ2-2; 12 bases are a match to TRBD2. Germline V gives CDR1 SGHAT, CDR2 FQNNGV. The CDR3 totals 15 residues. With 5 bases clipped from V and 7 bases from J, the junction kept 5 bases outside the gene matches. CDR3 residues: CASSGRTSGDGELFF. CDR3 in DNA: TGTGCCAGCAGCGGACGGACTAGCGGGGACGGGGAGCTGTTTTTT.

This clone was observed once. The V gene is TRBV7-9, the J gene TRBJ2-1; no definite D call. Trimming shortened V by 5 bases and J by 3 bases, and 17 bases separated the two germline ends. The CDR3 covers 16 residues. CDR1 SEHNR and CDR2 FQNEAQ come from the germline V gene (reference sequence). The CDR3 here is CASSRIVGLNYNEQFF. In DNA form, the CDR3 reads TGTGCCAGCAGCCGAATAGTGGGCCTCAACTACAATGAGCAGTTCTTC.

The chain couples TRBV19 to TRBJ2-1; the D gene is possibly TRBD1 (6 bases). The CDR3 contains 15 residues. The V end was cut by 5 bases, the J end by 2 bases, with 13 bases between. Germline CDR1 is LNHDA and CDR2 is SQIVND (reference sequence). For the CDR3, the DNA is TGTGCCAGTAGTTCGACGGGACAAACCTACAATGAGCAGTTCTTC. Amino acid sequence: CASSSTGQTYNEQFF.

The chain combines TRBV11-2 with TRBJ2-1; weak D call: TRBD1 (6 bases). The V end lost 1 base, the J end lost 5 bases, and 15 bases lay between the germline ends. This CDR3 has 16 residues. Germline V gene lookup returns CDR1 SGHAT and CDR2 FQNNGV. The CDR3 nucleotides are TGTGCCAGCAGCTTAGGGCCAGGGGTCTTGAACAATGAGCAGTTCTTC. Its translation is CASSLGPGVLNNEQFF.

CDR3 coding DNA: TGTGCCAGCTCACCTCGGGGGGGCCTCAATGAGCAGTTCTTC. Amino acids: CASSPRGGLNEQFF. The chain employs TRBV18 and TRBJ2-1; 8 nucleotides line up with TRBD2. This CDR3 spans 14 amino acids. Germline values: CDR1 KGHSH, CDR2 LQKENI. Trimming took 3 bases from V and 6 from J; bases not matched to a gene: 4.

This clone occurred once. The rearrangement joins TRBV5-1 to TRBJ2-7; 8 nucleotides agree with TRBD2. This CDR3 has 15 amino acids. The germline V gene encodes CDR1 SGHRS and CDR2 YFSETQ. V lost 0 bases, J lost 5 bases, and 7 bases stayed unmatched. The CDR3 loop is CASSLVGSGANEQYF. Written as DNA, the CDR3 is TGCGCCAGCAGCTTGGTAGGTAGCGGGGCCAACGAGCAGTACTTC.

The chain joins TRBV5-1 to TRBJ1-2; 10 bases map to TRBD1. Germline trimming cut 4 bases from V and 7 bases from J; bases unmatched to any gene: 10. This CDR3 is 15 amino acids long. CDR1 and CDR2 from the germline V gene are SGHRS and YFSETQ. The CDR3 bases are TGCGCCAGCAGCAGAGACCGGGACAGGGGCGCTGGCTACACCTTC. Its translation is CASSRDRDRGAGYTF.

In nucleotides, the CDR3 is TGTGCCAGCAGCCAAGGGACAGGGGGTGTAGAGACCCAGTACTTC. Encoded protein: CASSQGTGGVETQYF. The chain links TRBV3-1 (or the pseudogene TRBV3-2) to TRBJ2-5; 10 bases are shared with TRBD1. The CDR3 runs 15 residues. Per the germline V gene, CDR1 is LGHDT and CDR2 is YNNKEL (reference sequence). V trimming: 1 base; J trimming: 4 bases; junction bases outside the gene matches: 3.

This chain joins TRBV10-1 and TRBJ1-4; no reliable D call. This CDR3 is 13 amino acids long. CDR1 is WNHNN, CDR2 SYGVQD, per germline (reference sequence). The ends were cut back, 3 bases at V and 5 bases at J, with 7 bases in the middle. CDR3 in amino acids: CASSDRENEKLFF. CDR3 nucleotides: TGCGCCAGCAGTGATCGGGAAAATGAAAAACTGTTTTTT.

The V and J genes are TRBV5-6 and TRBJ2-1; the match to TRBD2 covers 8 bases. V gave up 2 bases and J gave up 7 bases; unmatched junction bases: 14. CDR1 SGHDT and CDR2 YYEEEE come from the germline V gene. CDR3 length: 17 residues. The CDR3 nucleotides read TGTGCCAGCAGCTTTGTAACTAGCGGCTTTTTAACGAATGAGCAGTTCTTC. This codes for CASSFVTSGFLTNEQFF.

This clone turned up a few times. The genes are TRBV18 and TRBJ1-1; D uncertain. There are 16 residues in the CDR3. Germline V lookup: CDR1 KGHSH, CDR2 LQKENI. Trimming shortened V by 3 bases and J by 0 bases, and 14 bases separated the two germline ends. CDR3 sequence: CASSPPGNFMNTEAFF. CDR3 DNA: TGTGCCAGCTCACCCCCGGGCAACTTCATGAACACTGAAGCTTTCTTT.

The chain links TRBV5-4 to TRBJ2-2; 7 bases align to TRBD1. The junction had 14 bases not matched to a gene; V was cut back by 4 bases and J by 2 bases. This CDR3 spans 18 amino acids. CDR1 is SGHNT, CDR2 YYREEE, per germline (reference sequence). Here the CDR3 DNA reads TGTGCCAGCAGCCTTTTGGGACAGCTACCGTACAACACCGGGGAGCTGTTTTTT. This codes for CASSLLGQLPYNTGELFF.

The chain is built from TRBV29-1 and TRBJ2-7; TRBD1 aligns across 8 bases. V lost 6 bases and J lost 4; bases outside the gene matches: 8. Germline CDR1 is SQVTM and CDR2 is ANQGSEA. This CDR3 has 13 amino acids. As DNA, the CDR3 is TGCAGCGTGATTGGACAGGGTTCTTACGAGCAGTACTTC. This translates into CSVIGQGSYEQYF.

The chain combines TRBV25-1 with TRBJ1-1, with D perhaps TRBD1 (5 bases). The CDR3 is 14 amino acids. The V and J ends lost 4 bases and 4 bases respectively, with 13 bases between them. Germline V gene lookup returns CDR1 MGHDK and CDR2 SYGVNS. CDR3 DNA sequence: TGTGCCAGCAGTGCGTTCGGGGCATTCACTGAAGCTTTCTTT. It yields the protein CASSAFGAFTEAFF.

This clone has a handful of counts. The chain combines TRBV5-1 with TRBJ2-1; D is unresolved. Trimming took off 0 bases at V and 10 bases at J, with 8 bases between the two ends. The CDR3 runs 12 residues. Germline V lookup: CDR1 SGHRS, CDR2 YFSETQ. This CDR3 is CASSLGQQEQFF. DNA for the CDR3: TGCGCCAGCAGCTTGGGTCAGCAGGAGCAGTTCTTC.

The CDR3, as DNA: TGCGCCAGCAGCCCCACCCCCACAGGATACAATCAGCCCCAGCATTTT. The encoded protein is CASSPTPTGYNQPQHF. This chain links TRBV10-2 with TRBJ1-5; weak D call: TRBD1 (5 bases). Germline assignment: CDR1 WSHSY and CDR2 SAAADI. With 6 bases removed from V and 3 bases from J, the gap between germline ends came to 18 bases. The CDR3 is 16 amino acids.

The genes are TRBV6-1 and TRBJ1-2; 9 bases match TRBD1. Trimming at V came to 4 bases and at J to 6 bases, leaving 12 bases not matched to a gene. The V gene's germline CDR1 is MNHNS and CDR2 SASEGT. CDR3 length: 16 residues. DNA of the CDR3: TGTGCCAGCAGTGTCGATTCCGGGACAGGGTTAGATGGCTACACCTTC. This gives the protein CASSVDSGTGLDGYTF.

The chain joins TRBV18 to TRBJ1-2; D ambiguous. The germline V gene encodes CDR1 KGHSH and CDR2 LQKENI. The CDR3 loop spans 14 amino acids. Between the trimmed V and J ends, which lost 1 base and 3 bases, there was a span of 9 bases. CDR3 sequence reads: CASSPRGLDYGYTF. CDR3 in DNA: TGTGCCAGCTCACCACGGGGATTGGACTATGGCTACACCTTC.

The chain combines TRBV10-3 with TRBJ2-5, with 12 bases that match TRBD2. CDR1 and CDR2 (germline): ENHRY, SYGVKD. This CDR3 comprises 14 residues. V lost 7 bases, J lost 3 bases, and 3 bases stayed unmatched. CDR3 in amino acids: CAIKTSGGEETQYF. The CDR3 nucleotides read TGTGCCATCAAGACTAGCGGGGGAGAAGAGACCCAGTACTTC.

The chain links TRBV20-1 to TRBJ2-7, with D perhaps TRBD1 (5 bases). The CDR3 loop spans 10 amino acids. Trimming cost V 5 bases and J 6 bases, with 8 bases left between them. The germline CDR1 and CDR2 sequences are DFQATT and SNEGSKA (reference sequence). This CDR3 reads CSAGAFEQYF. The CDR3 DNA reads as TGCAGTGCTGGGGCCTTCGAGCAGTACTTC.

This chain links TRBV3-1 (or the pseudogene TRBV3-2) with TRBJ2-7; the match to TRBD1 covers 11 bases. Germline assignment: CDR1 LGHDT and CDR2 YNNKEL (reference sequence). The CDR3 consists of 15 residues. Trimming took 2 bases from V and 6 from J; bases not matched to a gene: 6. CDR3 amino acids: CASSQRRDRGSEQYF. The CDR3, as DNA: TGTGCCAGCAGCCAACGCCGGGACAGGGGGTCCGAGCAGTACTTC.

The rearrangement links TRBV29-1 to TRBJ2-7; D is uncertain. V lost 0 bases to trimming and J lost 2 bases, with 8 bases between them. This CDR3 spans 13 amino acids. From germline, CDR1 is SQVTM and CDR2 ANQGSEA. In DNA, the CDR3 is TGCAGCGTTGAAGATGAGGCAGCCTACGAGCAGTACTTC. Translating gives CSVEDEAAYEQYF.

V usage is TRBV30 and J usage is TRBJ1-6, with a weak D call TRBD1 (6 bases). The CDR3 runs to 13 residues. Germline V gene data show CDR1 as GTSNPN and CDR2 as SVGIG (reference sequence). Trimming removed 4 bases at V and 5 bases at J, with 9 bases between. The CDR3 protein is CAWTGTNNSPLHF. The DNA for the CDR3 is TGTGCCTGGACCGGGACAAATAATTCACCCCTCCACTTT.

This chain uses TRBV6-5 with TRBJ1-2; TRBD1 agrees at 7 bases. Trimming at V came to 5 bases and at J to 6 bases, leaving 3 bases not matched to a gene. The V gene's germline CDR1 is MNHEY and CDR2 SVGAGI. The CDR3 contains 12 residues. The CDR3 region has the DNA TGTGCCAGCAGTCGCGACAGGGATGGCTACACCTTC. Translated, it gives CASSRDRDGYTF.

This sequence joins TRBV6-5 and TRBJ1-2, with 7 bases aligning to TRBD1. This CDR3 spans 13 amino acids. V trimming: 5 bases; J trimming: 3 bases; junction bases outside the gene matches: 3. Germline CDR1 reads MNHEY; CDR2 reads SVGAGI. The CDR3 coding sequence is TGTGCCAGCAGTCGAGACAGGGACTATGGCTACACCTTC. It codes for CASSRDRDYGYTF.

The chain links TRBV6-5 to TRBJ2-7; D call uncertain. Trimming shortened V by 0 bases and J by 1 base, and 10 bases separated the two germline ends. CDR3 length equals 15 residues. From germline, CDR1 is MNHEY and CDR2 SVGAGI. The CDR3 spells CASSYSGLVSYEQYF. Written as DNA, the CDR3 is TGTGCCAGCAGTTACTCAGGTCTGGTATCCTACGAGCAGTACTTC.

The rearrangement links TRBV3-1 (or the pseudogene TRBV3-2) to TRBJ1-1; D possibly corresponds to TRBD1 (5 bases). This CDR3 is 14 amino acids long. The germline V gene encodes CDR1 LGHDT and CDR2 YNNKEL (reference sequence). V was cut by 3 bases and J by 5 bases, with 13 bases left in between. The CDR3 sequence: CASSQAGSGTEAFF. CDR3 nucleotide sequence: TGTGCCAGCAGCCAGGCAGGGTCAGGAACTGAAGCTTTCTTT.

This clone has a single count. V and J are TRBV5-1 and TRBJ2-7, with TRBD1 matching over 8 bases. Germline V gene data show CDR1 as SGHRS and CDR2 as YFSETQ. CDR3 length: 14 amino acids. V shed 3 bases and J 7 bases; nucleotides not matched to a gene: 9. In nucleotides, the CDR3 is TGCGCCAGCAGCTCAGGACAGGGATCGTTGGAGCAGTACTTC. This encodes CASSSGQGSLEQYF.